This T cell receptor beta chain was profiled in a study of shared clonotypes between healthy human individuals. Overall study context: CD4 naive cells filled three plates per donor, CD4 memory three, CD8 naive two and CD8 memory one. General study findings and limits: In the sorted subsets, rarefaction showed sequencing was incomplete despite large depth. A limitation of the genetic and exposure-history diversity represented arose from few donors.

It was CD45RO-negative cells, positively selected for CCR7, that made up naive CD8 cells, with terminally differentiated effector memory CD45RA+ cells excluded. Healthy HIV-negative adults with no recent acute infections or vaccinations were recruited as donors. Profiled with immunoSEQ multiplex PCR; TCRdb holds only in-frame clones, not every one. The data hold millions of clones, with approximately 94% observed a single time. The CDR3 length is 16 residues. CDR1 SEHNR and CDR2 FQNEAQ come from the germline V gene (reference sequence). The junction had 9 bases not matched to a gene; V was cut back by 0 bases and J by 5 bases. Remarks on this clone: The antigen is not known.

Specimen: naive CD8+ T cells from PBMCs. The V call is TRBV7-9, the J call TRBJ2-7; 8 nucleotides match TRBD1. This TCR derives from a man younger than 35 in good health. Some clones in this sample may be carry-over from other donors' samples. The CDR3 DNA is TGTGCCAGCAGCTTAGCGCCGACAGGGGAGGAGAACGAGCAGTACTTC. Its protein is CASSLAPTGEENEQYF.